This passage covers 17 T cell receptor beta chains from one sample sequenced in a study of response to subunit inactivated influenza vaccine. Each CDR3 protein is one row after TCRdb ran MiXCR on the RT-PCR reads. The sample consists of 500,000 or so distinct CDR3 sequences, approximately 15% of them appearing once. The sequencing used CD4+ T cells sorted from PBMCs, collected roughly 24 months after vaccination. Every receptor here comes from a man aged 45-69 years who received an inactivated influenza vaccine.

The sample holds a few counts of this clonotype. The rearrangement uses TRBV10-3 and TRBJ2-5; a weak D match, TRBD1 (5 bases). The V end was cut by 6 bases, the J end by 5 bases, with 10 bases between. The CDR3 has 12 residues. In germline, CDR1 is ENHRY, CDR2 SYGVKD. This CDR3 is CAISQGPETQYF. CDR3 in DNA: TGTGCCATCAGCCAGGGCCCCGAGACCCAGTACTTC.

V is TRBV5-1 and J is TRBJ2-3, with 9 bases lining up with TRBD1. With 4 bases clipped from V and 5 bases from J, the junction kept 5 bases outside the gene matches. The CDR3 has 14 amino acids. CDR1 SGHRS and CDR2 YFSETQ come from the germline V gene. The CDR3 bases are TGCGCCAGCAGCGGCCGACAGGGGGGAGATACGCAGTATTTT. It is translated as CASSGRQGGDTQYF.

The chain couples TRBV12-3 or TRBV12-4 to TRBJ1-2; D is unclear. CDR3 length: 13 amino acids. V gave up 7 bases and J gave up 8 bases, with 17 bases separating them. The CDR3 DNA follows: TGTGCCAGCACCCCGGACCGATCTTCGGGCTACACCTTC. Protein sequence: CASTPDRSSGYTF.

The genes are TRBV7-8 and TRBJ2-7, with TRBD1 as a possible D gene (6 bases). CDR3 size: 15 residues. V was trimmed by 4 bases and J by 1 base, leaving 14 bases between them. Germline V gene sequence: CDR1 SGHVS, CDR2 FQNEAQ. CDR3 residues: CASSSPGTSSYEQYF. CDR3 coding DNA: TGTGCCAGCAGCTCTCCCGGGACATCGTCCTACGAGCAGTACTTC.

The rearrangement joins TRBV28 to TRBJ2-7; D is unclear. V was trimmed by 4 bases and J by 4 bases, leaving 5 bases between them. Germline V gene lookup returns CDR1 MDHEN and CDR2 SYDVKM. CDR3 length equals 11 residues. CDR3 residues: CASSWYYEQYF. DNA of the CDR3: TGTGCCAGCAGTTGGTATTACGAGCAGTACTTC. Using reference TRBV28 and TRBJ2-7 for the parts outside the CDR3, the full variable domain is DVKVTQSSRYLVKRTGEKVFLECVQDMDHENMFWYRQDPGLGLRLIYFSYDVKMKEKGDIPEGYSVSREKKERFSLILESASTNQTSMYLCASSWYYEQYFGPGTRLTVT.

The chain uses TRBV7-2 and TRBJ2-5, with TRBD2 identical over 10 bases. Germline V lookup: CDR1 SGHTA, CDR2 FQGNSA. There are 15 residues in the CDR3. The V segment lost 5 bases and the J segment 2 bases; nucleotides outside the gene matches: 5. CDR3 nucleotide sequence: TGTGCCAGCAGCAACCGACTAGCGGGTCAAGAGACCCAGTACTTC. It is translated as CASSNRLAGQETQYF.

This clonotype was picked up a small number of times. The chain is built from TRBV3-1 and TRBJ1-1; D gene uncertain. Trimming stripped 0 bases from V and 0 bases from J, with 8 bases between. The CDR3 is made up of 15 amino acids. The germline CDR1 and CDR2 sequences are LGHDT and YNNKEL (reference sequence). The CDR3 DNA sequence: TGTGCCAGCAGCCAAGAAAGGGTTCTGAACACTGAAGCTTTCTTT. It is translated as CASSQERVLNTEAFF.

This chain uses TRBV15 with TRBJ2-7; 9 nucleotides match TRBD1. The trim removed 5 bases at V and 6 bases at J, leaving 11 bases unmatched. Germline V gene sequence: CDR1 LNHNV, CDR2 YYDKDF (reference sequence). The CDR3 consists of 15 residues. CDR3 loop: CATSYKGQGRAEQYF. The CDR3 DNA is TGTGCCACCAGCTATAAGGGACAGGGACGGGCCGAGCAGTACTTC.

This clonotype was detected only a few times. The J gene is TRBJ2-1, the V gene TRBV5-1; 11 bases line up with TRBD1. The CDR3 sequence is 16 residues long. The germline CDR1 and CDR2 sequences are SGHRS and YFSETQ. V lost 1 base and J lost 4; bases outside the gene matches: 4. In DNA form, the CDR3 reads TGCGCCAGCAGCTTGCCCGGGACAGGGGGGTACAATGAGCAGTTCTTC. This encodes CASSLPGTGGYNEQFF.

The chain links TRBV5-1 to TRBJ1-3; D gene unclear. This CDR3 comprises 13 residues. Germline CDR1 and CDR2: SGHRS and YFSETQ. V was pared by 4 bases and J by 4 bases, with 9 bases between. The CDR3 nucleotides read TGCGCCAGCAGCATGGATGGGGGAAACACCATATATTTT. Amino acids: CASSMDGGNTIYF.

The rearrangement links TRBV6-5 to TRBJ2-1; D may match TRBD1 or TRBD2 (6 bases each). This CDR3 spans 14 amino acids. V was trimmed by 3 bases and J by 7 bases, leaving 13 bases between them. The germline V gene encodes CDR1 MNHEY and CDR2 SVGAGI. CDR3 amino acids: CASSYYQGRNEQFF. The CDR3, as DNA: TGTGCCAGCAGTTATTATCAGGGGAGGAATGAGCAGTTCTTC.

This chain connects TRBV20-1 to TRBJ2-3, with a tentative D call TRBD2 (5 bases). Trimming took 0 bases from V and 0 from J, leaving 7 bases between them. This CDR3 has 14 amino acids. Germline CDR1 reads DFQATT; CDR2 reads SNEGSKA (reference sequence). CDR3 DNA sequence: TGCAGTGCTAGAGACTGGACTAGCACAGATACGCAGTATTTT. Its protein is CSARDWTSTDTQYF.

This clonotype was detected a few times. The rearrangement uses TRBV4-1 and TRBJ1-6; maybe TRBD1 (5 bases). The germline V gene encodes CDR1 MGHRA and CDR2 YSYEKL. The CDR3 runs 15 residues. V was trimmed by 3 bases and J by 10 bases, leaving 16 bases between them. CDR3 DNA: TGCGCCAGCAGCCAGGACGGCAGGGAAGGGTCACCCCTCCACTTT. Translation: CASSQDGREGSPLHF.

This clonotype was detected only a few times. The CDR3 protein is CSTRLAGRQETQYF. The CDR3 nucleotides are TGCAGCACCCGCCTAGCGGGACGGCAGGAGACGCAGTATTTT. The chain couples TRBV20-1 to TRBJ2-3; 9 bases are shared with TRBD2. Germline V gene lookup returns CDR1 DFQATT and CDR2 SNEGSKA (reference sequence). This CDR3 has 14 residues.

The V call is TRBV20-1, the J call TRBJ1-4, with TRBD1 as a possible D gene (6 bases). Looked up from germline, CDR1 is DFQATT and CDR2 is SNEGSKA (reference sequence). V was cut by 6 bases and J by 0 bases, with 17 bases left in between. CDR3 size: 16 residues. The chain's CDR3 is CSAQPGGGATNEKLFF. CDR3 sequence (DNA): TGCAGTGCCCAACCAGGAGGGGGTGCAACTAATGAAAAACTGTTTTTT.

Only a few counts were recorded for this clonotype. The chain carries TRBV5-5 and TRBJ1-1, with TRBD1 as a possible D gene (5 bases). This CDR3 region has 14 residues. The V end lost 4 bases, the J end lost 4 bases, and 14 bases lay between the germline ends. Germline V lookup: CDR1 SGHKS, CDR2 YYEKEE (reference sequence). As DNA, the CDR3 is TGTGCCAGCAGCGTTGAGGGGATTGGCACTGAAGCTTTCTTT. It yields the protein CASSVEGIGTEAFF.

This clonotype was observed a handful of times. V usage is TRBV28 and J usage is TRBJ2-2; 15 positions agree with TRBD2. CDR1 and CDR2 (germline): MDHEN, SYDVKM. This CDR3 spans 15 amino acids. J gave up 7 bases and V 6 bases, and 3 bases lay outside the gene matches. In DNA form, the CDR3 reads TGTGCCAGCAGGCGGACTAGCGGGAGGGACGGGGAGCTGTTTTTT. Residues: CASRRTSGRDGELFF. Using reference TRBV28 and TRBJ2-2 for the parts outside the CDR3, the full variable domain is DVKVTQSSRYLVKRTGEKVFLECVQDMDHENMFWYRQDPGLGLRLIYFSYDVKMKEKGDIPEGYSVSREKKERFSLILESASTNQTSMYLCASRRTSGRDGELFFGEGSRLTVL.